This T cell receptor (beta chain) was identified in a study of blood T cell repertoires in COVID-19. For the study at large: Acute-phase and convalescent COVID-19 samples originated in the United States, Italy and Spain. The analysed material was cDNA or gDNA that came from T cells, B-cell-depleted T cells, or PBMCs.

CDR3 size: 16 residues. Deletions cut 3 bases from V and 4 bases from J, with 15 bases between. CDR1 and CDR2 from the germline V gene are MGHDK and SYGVNS. In the source study's methods: Researchers report that nucleated cell counts were estimated from reference gene primer amplification. Clones were sequenced by immunoSEQ multiplex PCR, and TCRdb holds only the in-frame ones, with some missing. V and J calls and clone size follow that table, whereas D and trimming were derived from the DNA. The profile covers roughly 360,000 clones, with around 84% appearing a single time and about 1.2% taken by the ten largest.

Sequencing used peripheral blood. The V call is TRBV25-1, the J call TRBJ1-4; TRBD1 might be the D (5 bases). The sequence was collected from a human donor with acute or convalescent COVID-19. The donor label of this sample is uncertain. CDR3 amino acids: CASSEDFPGVNEKLFF. The CDR3, as DNA: TGTGCCAGCAGTGAGGACTTCCCGGGGGTTAATGAAAAACTGTTTTTT.